This T cell receptor beta chain comes out of a study of human T cells and chemical hapten exposure. Time point noted: pre-sensitization, week 0. Treatment: therapeutic diphenylcyclopropenone sensitization with weekly scalp DPC. V lost 0 bases and J 10 bases, leaving 9 bases between the germline ends. This CDR3 is 12 amino acids long. This clonotype occurred a few times. Original processing notes: Ranging from about 23,224 to 750,000, TCR counts per sample had a median value of 95,638. MiXCR, run by TCRdb on the RACE reads, gives a single entry per CDR3 protein. TCRdb's processing, not the authors', yielded these V and J calls. Of around 62,000 distinct CDR3 sequences listed, roughly 6.7% are singletons.

The chain joins TRBV12-3 or TRBV12-4 to TRBJ1-2, with unresolved D. The sample was whole blood, taken in connection with sensitization to the hapten diphenylcyclopropenone (DPC). This receptor was taken from a woman between 25 and 40 years old with alopecia areata. Some clones in this sample may be carry-over from other donors' samples. CDR3 in amino acids: CASSLAATHYTF. The CDR3 nucleotides read TGTGCCAGCAGTTTAGCAGCCACACACTACACCTTC.